The TCR beta chain under discussion was sequenced for a study of blood T cell repertoires in COVID-19. Study-wide context: Samples came from the United States, Italy and Spain, spanning acute and convalescent COVID-19.

Using immunoSEQ multiplex PCR, the repertoire was profiled, and TCRdb retains in-frame clones only, with some absent. The table records 200,000 to 250,000 clones, around nine tenths of them present only once. V shed 5 bases, J shed 3 bases, and the junction held 19 bases outside the gene matches. Looked up from germline, CDR1 is SGHTA and CDR2 is FQGTGA. The CDR3 length is 19 residues. The sample was peripheral blood. The clonotype was recovered from a woman aged 60-75 years with acute or convalescent COVID-19. The V call is TRBV7-3, the J call TRBJ1-2, with 9 nucleotides matching TRBD1. The CDR3 loop is CASSPSPGQGAVSHYGYTF. Written as DNA, the CDR3 is TGTGCCAGCAGCCCCTCCCCGGGACAGGGAGCGGTATCCCACTATGGCTACACCTTC. The full variable domain, in which reference TRBV7-3 and TRBJ1-2 provide the parts outside the CDR3, is GAGVSQTPSNKVTEKGKYVELRCDPISGHTALYWYRQSLGQGPEFLIYFQGTGAADDSGLPNDRFFAVRPEGSVSTLKIQRTERGDSAVYLCASSPSPGQGAVSHYGYTFGSGTRLTVV.